This entry lists 19 T cell receptor beta chains sequenced from one sample in a study of T cells in Graves' hyperthyroidism and ophthalmopathy. Amplification of TCR beta CDR3 regions was performed using RNA transcripts as template. HTBI primers were employed in a first-round RT-PCR of the TCR CDR3. TCRdb itself ran the multiplex PCR reads through MiXCR, one entry per CDR3 protein. The sample includes roughly 570,000 distinct CDR3 sequences, around 42% of them seen just once. Sequencing was performed on peripheral blood or thyroid tissue (not recorded which). These receptor sequences come from an adult woman with Graves' disease, either hyperthyroidism or ophthalmopathy (not recorded which).

The chain uses TRBV20-1 and TRBJ2-5; D gene ambiguous. The length of the CDR3 is 11 residues. Germline V gene lookup returns CDR1 DFQATT and CDR2 SNEGSKA (reference sequence). The V gene lost 2 bases and the J gene lost 5 bases, with 6 bases spanning the gap. CDR3 amino acids: CSARLRETQYF. DNA for the CDR3: TGCAGTGCTAGACTCCGGGAGACCCAGTACTTC.

The chain couples TRBV30 to TRBJ1-4; TRBD1 is a possible D gene (6 bases). Trimming pared 4 bases from V and 6 bases from J, leaving 15 bases between. The CDR3 spans 14 residues. Looked up from germline, CDR1 is GTSNPN and CDR2 is SVGIG (reference sequence). The CDR3 DNA follows: TGTGCCTGGACACAGGGAGAGGGGTATGAAAAACTGTTTTTT. It is translated as CAWTQGEGYEKLFF.

CDR3 in DNA: TGTGCCAGCTGGGACACCATGAACACTGAAGCTTTCTTT. Residues: CASWDTMNTEAFF. The chain is built from TRBV9 and TRBJ1-1; D is possibly TRBD1 (6 bases). This CDR3 is built from 13 residues. V lost 7 bases and J 0 bases, leaving 10 bases between the germline ends. CDR1 and CDR2 from the germline V gene are SGDLS and YYNGEE.

This clonotype was counted once. This CDR3 reads CASSPTDRQGNTEAFF. DNA for the CDR3: TGTGCCAGCAGCCCTACGGATCGACAGGGAAACACTGAAGCTTTCTTT. The chain recombines TRBV12-3 or TRBV12-4 with TRBJ1-1, with 7 bases aligning to TRBD1. The CDR3 runs to 16 residues. Trimming cost V 6 bases and J 2 bases; bases outside gene matches: 12.

This chain connects TRBV20-1 to TRBJ1-6; unclear D gene. Germline CDR1 DFQATT, CDR2 SNEGSKA (reference sequence). Trimming took off 0 bases at V and 2 bases at J, with 11 bases between the two ends. The CDR3 is made up of 16 amino acids. CDR3 loop: CSARDVQTTYNSPLHF. For the CDR3, the DNA is TGCAGTGCTAGAGATGTACAGACGACCTATAATTCACCCCTCCACTTT.

This clonotype was seen just once. This chain links TRBV2 with TRBJ1-2, with TRBD1 as a possible D gene (6 bases). CDR1 and CDR2 from the germline V gene are SNHLY and FYNNEI. V was pared by 6 bases and J by 5 bases, with 13 bases between. This CDR3 is built from 13 residues. DNA for the CDR3: TGTGCCAGCAGGTCCACAGGGACATATGGCTACACCTTC. Protein sequence: CASRSTGTYGYTF.

V is TRBV2 and J is TRBJ2-7, with D possibly matching TRBD2 (6 bases). V was trimmed by 6 bases and J by 7 bases, leaving 16 bases between them. CDR3 length: 13 residues. Germline V gene data show CDR1 as SNHLY and CDR2 as FYNNEI. CDR3 DNA sequence: TGTGCCAGCAGCGCGGGACTGAACCAAGAGCAGTACTTC. The encoded protein is CASSAGLNQEQYF.

The chain has TRBV7-3 and TRBJ1-1, with a weak D call TRBD1 (5 bases). This CDR3 contains 13 residues. The germline V and J ends were trimmed by 3 bases and 10 bases, with 15 bases remaining between them. Germline CDR1 is SGHTA and CDR2 is FQGTGA. The CDR3 DNA reads as TGTGCCAGCAGCTTGGACCCGGGGACGCGAGCTTTCTTT. Protein: CASSLDPGTRAFF. The variable domain in full, completed from reference TRBV7-3 and TRBJ1-1, reads GAGVSQTPSNKVTEKGKYVELRCDPISGHTALYWYRQSLGQGPEFLIYFQGTGAADDSGLPNDRFFAVRPEGSVSTLKIQRTERGDSAVYLCASSLDPGTRAFFGQGTRLTVV.

This clonotype was picked up many times. This sequence joins TRBV29-1 and TRBJ2-7, with 9 nucleotides matching TRBD1. V was clipped by 2 bases and J by 4 bases; unmatched bases: 12. The CDR3 spans 16 residues. Per germline, CDR1 SQVTM and CDR2 ANQGSEA. Here the CDR3 reads CSVEKGVWTGEYEQYF. CDR3 sequence (DNA): TGCAGCGTTGAAAAGGGGGTGTGGACAGGGGAGTACGAGCAGTACTTC.

This clonotype was picked up a small number of times. This rearrangement joins TRBV25-1 to TRBJ1-2; D remains unclear. Germline CDR1 MGHDK, CDR2 SYGVNS. Trimming removed 5 bases at V and 6 bases at J, with 7 bases between. This CDR3 contains 11 residues. The CDR3 loop reads CASSWGDGYTF. The DNA for the CDR3 is TGTGCCAGCAGTTGGGGAGATGGCTACACCTTC.

This clonotype was seen just once. This may arise from a read error, as a much more abundant clone is one base away. The chain has TRBV27 and TRBJ2-5; possibly TRBD2 for D (6 bases). Germline loops: CDR1 MNHEY, CDR2 SMNVEV (reference sequence). This CDR3 region has 14 residues. The CDR3 here is CAGSFGGRIETQYF. The CDR3 DNA follows: TGTGCCGGCAGTTTTGGTGGGAGGATAGAGACCCAGTACTTC.

The chain combines TRBV29-1 with TRBJ2-7, with a weak D call TRBD1 (6 bases). Between the trimmed V and J ends, which lost 4 bases and 3 bases, there was a span of 13 bases. The CDR3 spans 13 residues. Germline V CDR1 and CDR2: SQVTM, ANQGSEA. CDR3 sequence (DNA): TGCAGCGTTGGAGGACAGACCTTCTACGAGCAGTACTTC. This translates into CSVGGQTFYEQYF.

This clonotype was counted at least ten times. V and J are TRBV16 and TRBJ1-5; tentative D call: TRBD1 (5 bases). V was cut by 2 bases and J by 5 bases, with 10 bases left in between. The CDR3 spans 14 residues. Germline V gene sequence: CDR1 KGHSY, CDR2 FQNENV. The DNA for the CDR3 is TGTGCCAGCAGCCAACGGGACTTCGATCAGCCCCAGCATTTT. It codes for CASSQRDFDQPQHF.

The chain links TRBV6-1 to TRBJ1-4, with D tentatively TRBD1 (5 bases). The CDR3 sequence is 14 residues long. Trimming took 8 bases from V and 8 from J, leaving 18 bases between them. CDR1 and CDR2 (germline): MNHNS, SASEGT. DNA of the CDR3: TGTGCCAGCCAAAGTGACGACAGTTGGGAAAAACTGTTTTTT. Residues: CASQSDDSWEKLFF.

In the case of this clonotype: At one end the junction does not follow the germline gene, possibly because of a read error. V is TRBV28 and J is TRBJ1-1; D is ambiguous. Germline V lookup: CDR1 MDHEN, CDR2 SYDVKM. The CDR3 covers 12 residues. Here the CDR3 reads CASNTANTEAFF. DNA of the CDR3: TGTGCCAGCAACACGGCAAACACCGAAGCTTTCTTT.

This clonotype was seen just once. This chain uses TRBV20-1 with TRBJ2-7, with 7 nucleotides matching TRBD2. The CDR3 is 15 residues long. Germline CDR1 and CDR2: DFQATT and SNEGSKA (reference sequence). The J segment lost 2 bases and the V segment lost 1 base, leaving 8 bases of the junction unmatched. CDR3 in amino acids: CSARGRGGVTYEQYF. The CDR3 DNA follows: TGCAGTGCTAGAGGCCGTGGGGGGGTGACCTACGAGCAGTACTTC.

This clonotype has only a few counts. The J gene is TRBJ2-5, the V gene TRBV7-6; D is unclear. The CDR3 contains 14 residues. In germline, CDR1 is SGHVS, CDR2 FNYEAQ. The V end was cut by 1 base, the J end by 2 bases, with 8 bases between. For the CDR3, the DNA is TGTGCCAGCAGCTTAGTTGGCCAGCAAGAGACCCAGTACTTC. Translated: CASSLVGQQETQYF.

The chain carries TRBV20-1 and TRBJ1-1, with D possibly matching TRBD1 (5 bases). CDR3 size: 16 residues. Trimming took off 4 bases at V and 1 base at J, with 19 bases between the two ends. The germline CDR1 and CDR2 sequences are DFQATT and SNEGSKA (reference sequence). The CDR3 is CSAILYAGLRNTEAFF. Written as DNA, the CDR3 is TGCAGTGCTATATTATACGCGGGGCTCCGGAACACTGAAGCTTTCTTT.

The chain carries TRBV25-1 and TRBJ2-7, with TRBD1 as a possible D gene (6 bases). The germline gives CDR1 MGHDK, CDR2 SYGVNS. There are 14 residues in the CDR3. V dropped 5 bases and J dropped 3 bases, with 14 bases sitting between them. In DNA form, the CDR3 reads TGTGCCAGCAGTTCCGACAGGTCCTACTACGAGCAGTACTTC. Its translation: CASSSDRSYYEQYF.